The 2 T cell receptor beta chains listed next were all sequenced from one sample in a study of response to subunit inactivated influenza vaccine. TCRdb ran MiXCR on the RT-PCR reads and lists one entry per CDR3 protein. The table lists about 650,000 distinct CDR3 sequences, 15% to 18% of them singletons, with roughly 11% in the top ten. Sample: PBMCs from blood, taken about 11 days after vaccination. These receptors all stem from a middle-aged man who received an inactivated influenza vaccine.

This chain uses TRBV3-1 with TRBJ1-6; D is possibly TRBD1 (6 bases). V dropped 2 bases and J dropped 6 bases, with 14 bases sitting between them. The CDR3 has 16 residues. Germline CDR1 is LGHDT and CDR2 is YNNKEL (reference sequence). The CDR3 loop reads CASSQRQGTTNSPLHF. Here the CDR3 DNA reads TGTGCCAGCAGCCAACGTCAGGGGACGACTAATTCACCCCTCCACTTT.

The chain joins TRBV4-3 to TRBJ2-1, with 7 bases fitting TRBD1. Germline CDR1 reads LGHNA; CDR2 reads YSLEER. V lost 1 base and J lost 9; bases outside the gene matches: 6. This CDR3 region has 14 residues. The CDR3: CASSQGLGGVEQFF. As DNA, the CDR3 is TGCGCCAGCAGCCAAGGTCTAGGGGGCGTTGAGCAGTTCTTC.